This TCR beta chain emerged from a study of shared clonotypes between healthy human individuals. Findings and limits, study-wide: Clonotypes which were not shared had lower generation probabilities than clonotypes that all four donors shared.

This clone was detected a few times. What it recognizes is unknown. Assay used: immunoSEQ multiplex PCR; TCRdb lists only in-frame clones, some missing. The sample lists some 2,000,000 clones, around 95% occurring once. Sample: naive CD4+ T cells sorted from blood. Subset here: CD45RA+ positively selected. This clonotype was obtained from a man aged 18-30 years in good health.

The CDR3 sequence is CASSRVSNTEAFF. For the CDR3, the DNA is TGTGCCAGCTCACGGGTTTCGAACACTGAAGCTTTCTTT. The chain employs TRBV18 and TRBJ1-1; D ambiguous. CDR1 and CDR2 (germline): KGHSH, LQKENI. The V and J ends lost 4 bases and 1 base respectively, with 7 bases between them. The CDR3 contains 13 residues.